The entry that follows covers one TCR beta chain sequence. Its target is not known. The data were obtained in a study of T cell responses to AZD1222 COVID-19 vaccine. Produced via immunoSEQ multiplex PCR; TCRdb's table is partial and in-frame only. The table lists approximately 90,000 clones, roughly 90% of them singletons. General study points: Most donors were white British, females outnumbered males, and clonal diversity was possibly underestimated.

The CDR3 runs 15 residues. The germline V gene has CDR1 SGHRS and CDR2 YFSETQ. V shed 0 bases and J shed 0 bases, with 9 bases lying between them. V and J are TRBV5-1 and TRBJ1-1; D is uncertain. The source is an adult who received the AZD1222 COVID-19 vaccine. Sequenced material: peripheral blood, taken 28 days after the second AZD1222 dose. The chain's CDR3 is CASSLEVRLNTEAFF. In DNA form, the CDR3 reads TGCGCCAGCAGCTTGGAGGTCAGGTTGAACACTGAAGCTTTCTTT.